One and the same sample provided the 9 T cell receptor beta chains below, sequenced in a study of blood T cells in healthy people across ages. A second about 6 to 12 cycle PCR used barcoded and J-beta primers. TCRdb processed the 5' RACE reads anew with MiXCR; each CDR3 protein has one entry. The table shows around 800,000 distinct CDR3 sequences, with more than 35% occurring only once. The sequenced sample consisted of blood. All receptors derive from a man older than 75 in good health.

V usage is TRBV5-1 and J usage is TRBJ2-2, with 9 bases aligning to TRBD2. The length of the CDR3 is 16 residues. V gave up 3 bases and J gave up 7 bases; unmatched junction bases: 10. Per germline, CDR1 SGHRS and CDR2 YFSETQ. The CDR3 is CASSSVAGVASGELFF. In DNA, the CDR3 is TGCGCCAGCAGCTCAGTAGCGGGAGTGGCGAGCGGGGAGCTGTTTTTT.

This clonotype was found a few times. The rearrangement joins TRBV29-1 to TRBJ2-7; 8 nucleotides align to TRBD1. V trimming: 7 bases; J trimming: 5 bases; junction bases outside the gene matches: 10. The CDR3 has 13 amino acids. Germline CDR1 SQVTM, CDR2 ANQGSEA. The CDR3 region is CSAGQGEEDEQYF. Here the CDR3 DNA reads TGCAGCGCCGGACAGGGCGAAGAGGACGAGCAGTACTTC.

This clonotype came up many times. The chain carries TRBV6-1 and TRBJ2-1; 8 bases map to TRBD2. This CDR3 has 13 amino acids. The ends lost 8 bases at V and 8 bases at J; junction bases unmatched: 8. CDR1 MNHNS and CDR2 SASEGT come from the germline V gene. CDR3 residues: CASLAGTGDEQFF. The CDR3 DNA is TGTGCCAGCTTAGCGGGAACTGGTGATGAGCAGTTCTTC.

A single count supports this clonotype. This sequence may be a read error, since a much larger clone differs from it by one base. This chain uses TRBV20-1 with TRBJ1-1; D is possibly TRBD1 (6 bases). CDR1 is DFQATT, CDR2 SNEGSKA, per germline (reference sequence). The length of the CDR3 is 12 residues. The CDR3 here is CSAFYRDAEVFF. The CDR3 region has the DNA TGCAGTGCCTTCTACAGGGACGCTGAAGTTTTCTTT.

This clonotype was seen many times. The V gene is TRBV20-1, the J gene TRBJ1-2; D is unclear. CDR1 is DFQATT, CDR2 SNEGSKA, per germline (reference sequence). Trimming stripped 6 bases from V and 8 bases from J, with 16 bases between. The CDR3 covers 12 residues. The CDR3 protein is CSAHGKVEGYTF. For the CDR3, the DNA is TGCAGTGCCCACGGGAAAGTCGAGGGCTACACCTTC.

In its sample, this clonotype was seen a few times. The genes are TRBV20-1 and TRBJ2-5; possibly TRBD2 for D (6 bases). The V end lost 5 bases, the J end lost 2 bases, and 30 bases lay between the germline ends. In germline, CDR1 is DFQATT, CDR2 SNEGSKA (reference sequence). This CDR3 comprises 19 residues. The CDR3 coding sequence is TGCAGTGCTGGACGCCCGACTAGGGGCCCCACTCTGGCTCAAGAGACCCAGTACTTC. It is translated as CSAGRPTRGPTLAQETQYF.

The chain recombines TRBV29-1 with TRBJ2-7; D may be TRBD1 or TRBD2 (5 bases each). The J call may be faulty, since TRBJ2-5 better matches the DNA end. Germline-derived CDR1 and CDR2 are SQVTM and ANQGSEA. This CDR3 region has 15 residues. CDR3 amino acids: CSVEVFMGVGETQYF. The CDR3 DNA reads TGCAGCGTTGAAGTTTTTATGGGGGTAGGTGAGACCCAGTACTTC.

With respect to this clonotype: A clone one base away is much larger, so this may be a read error. The chain recombines TRBV20-1 with TRBJ2-7, with D uncertain. Germline assignment: CDR1 DFQATT and CDR2 SNEGSKA (reference sequence). With 6 bases removed from V and 2 bases from J, the gap between germline ends came to 11 bases. The CDR3 covers 12 residues. The CDR3 region has the DNA TGCAGTGCATCTCACCAGACCTACGAGCAGTACTTC. This gives the protein CSASHQTYEQYF.

This clonotype was seen only a few times. V usage is TRBV7-9 and J usage is TRBJ2-7; D is possibly TRBD2 (7 bases). The CDR3 contains 16 residues. The germline gives CDR1 SEHNR, CDR2 FQNEAQ (reference sequence). Trimming removed 7 bases from V and 7 bases from J, with 26 bases in between. CDR3: CASTPSAGGPRKEQYF. CDR3 DNA: TGTGCCAGCACCCCTTCCGCCGGGGGGCCACGGAAAGAGCAGTACTTC.